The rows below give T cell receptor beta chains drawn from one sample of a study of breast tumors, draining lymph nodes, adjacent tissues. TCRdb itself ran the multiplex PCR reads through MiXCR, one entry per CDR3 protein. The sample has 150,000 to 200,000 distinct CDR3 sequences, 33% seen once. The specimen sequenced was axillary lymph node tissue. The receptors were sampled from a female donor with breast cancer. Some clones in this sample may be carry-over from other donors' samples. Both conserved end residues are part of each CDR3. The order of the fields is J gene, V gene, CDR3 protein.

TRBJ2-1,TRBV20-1,CSARIQRDRYNEQFF
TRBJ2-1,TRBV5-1,CASDAGQGNEQFF
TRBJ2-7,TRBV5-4,CASSPPGLGSPEQYF
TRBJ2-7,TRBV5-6,CASSFSADEQYF
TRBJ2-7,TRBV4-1,CASSQTGDSYEQYF
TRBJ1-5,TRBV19,CASSVNRGLGNQPQHF
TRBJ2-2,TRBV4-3,CASSQVATLTGELFF
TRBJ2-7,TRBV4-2,CASSQDTVEQYF
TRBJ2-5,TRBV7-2,CASSLWGREAEETQYF
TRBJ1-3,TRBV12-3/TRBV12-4,CASRVTSGGNTIYF
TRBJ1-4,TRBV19,CASSIDPGPDEKLFF
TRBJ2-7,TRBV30,CAWSGGGRTYEQYF
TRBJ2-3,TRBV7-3,CASSLSRADTQYF
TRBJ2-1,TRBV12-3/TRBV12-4,CASSFEGETQYFQFF
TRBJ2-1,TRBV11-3,CASSSHRGGGDRRNEQFF
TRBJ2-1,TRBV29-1,CSVDAGDKNEQFF
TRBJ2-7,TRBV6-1,CASSEATGPKYF
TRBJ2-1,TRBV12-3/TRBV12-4,CASSRTSGGTSPFF
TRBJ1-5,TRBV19,CASSMKGFYGQPQHF
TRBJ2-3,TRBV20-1,CSAVRTQDTQYF
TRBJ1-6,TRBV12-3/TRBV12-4,CASSLTGGRNSPLHF
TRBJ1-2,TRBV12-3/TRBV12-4,CASSLGYGYTF
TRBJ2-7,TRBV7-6,CASSLGAGGHSYEQYF
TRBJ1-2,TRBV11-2,CASSIREPAIYGYTF
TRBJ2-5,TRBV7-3,CASSLSPGVSETQYF
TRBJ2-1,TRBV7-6,CASSLEQAETYNEQFF
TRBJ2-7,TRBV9,CASSVVGTGIYEQYF
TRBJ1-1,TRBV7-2,CAGCNSGGRGQAFF
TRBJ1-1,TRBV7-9,CASSPGGTVNTEALF
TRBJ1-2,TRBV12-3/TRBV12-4,CASSLRGGNYGYTF
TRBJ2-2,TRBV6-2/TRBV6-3,CASIPRGGRKTGELFF
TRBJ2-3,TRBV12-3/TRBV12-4,CASRSTGRPYF
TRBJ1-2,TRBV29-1,CSTWDSLFYGYTF
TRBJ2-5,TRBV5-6,CASSLGGTSGPWRGQYF
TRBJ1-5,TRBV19,CASSIVRQGNQPQHF
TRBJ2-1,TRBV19,CASTNGRGRGNEQFF
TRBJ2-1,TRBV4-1,CASSQDPSSGGGGGSHEQFF